One and the same sample provided the 27 T cell receptor beta chains below, sequenced in a study of T-cell reconstitution after alpha-beta-depleted transplantation in children. The authors prepared the TCRbeta library with unique molecular identifiers. TCRdb called the PCR reads again in MiXCR, with one record for every CDR3 protein. The sample has about a million distinct CDR3 sequences, about 29% seen once; the top ten hold about 28%. The sequencing used PBMCs, mostly from graft donor cells, collected 360 days after TCRalphabeta/CD19-depleted stem cell transplant. Every receptor here comes from a boy younger than two who had a stem cell transplant for SCID, so the T cells may come from the graft donor.

This clonotype was detected a few times. The chain couples TRBV2 to TRBJ2-1; TRBD1 might be the D (6 bases). The length of the CDR3 is 15 residues. In germline, CDR1 is SNHLY, CDR2 FYNNEI. V lost 6 bases and J 3 bases, leaving 15 bases between the germline ends. The CDR3 DNA is TGTGCCAGCAGAGGACAGCCCATACTCTACAATGAGCAGTTCTTC. This gives the protein CASRGQPILYNEQFF. Full variable domain (missing parts from reference TRBV2 and TRBJ2-1): EPEVTQTPSHQVTQMGQEVILRCVPISNHLYFYWYRQILGQKVEFLVSFYNNEISEKSEIFDDQFSVERPDGSNFTLKIRSTKLEDSAMYFCASRGQPILYNEQFFGPGTRLTVL.

The chain employs TRBV11-2 and TRBJ2-2; unclear D gene. Germline assignment: CDR1 SGHAT and CDR2 FQNNGV. CDR3 size: 11 residues. V was pared by 2 bases and J by 10 bases, with 5 bases between. The CDR3 DNA reads TGTGCCAGCAGCTTATCGACGGAGCTGTTTTTT. This codes for CASSLSTELFF. Using reference TRBV11-2 and TRBJ2-2 for the parts outside the CDR3, the full variable domain is EAGVAQSPRYKIIEKRQSVAFWCNPISGHATLYWYQQILGQGPKLLIQFQNNGVVDDSQLPKDRFSAERLKGVDSTLKIQPAKLEDSAVYLCASSLSTELFFGEGSRLTVL.

This clonotype appeared many times. J is TRBJ2-5 and V is TRBV12-3 or TRBV12-4; D is unresolved. V was cut by 6 bases and J by 2 bases, with 7 bases left in between. The CDR3 spans 12 residues. The CDR3 sequence: CASSPKQETQYF. The CDR3 nucleotides read TGTGCCAGCAGCCCTAAGCAAGAGACCCAGTACTTC.

The sample holds a few counts of this clonotype. This chain joins TRBV15 and TRBJ2-5, with D perhaps matching TRBD2 (6 bases). The CDR3 runs 15 residues. V was pared by 5 bases and J by 3 bases, with 16 bases between. Germline values: CDR1 LNHNV, CDR2 YYDKDF (reference sequence). The DNA for the CDR3 is TGTGCCACCAGCTCCTTATCGACTAGAAAAGAGACCCAGTACTTC. The encoded protein is CATSSLSTRKETQYF.

This clonotype was counted only a few times. V is TRBV10-3 and J is TRBJ1-1; no clear D. Between the trimmed V and J ends, which lost 4 bases and 1 base, there was a span of 13 bases. The CDR3 is made up of 15 amino acids. The germline gives CDR1 ENHRY, CDR2 SYGVKD. CDR3 coding DNA: TGTGCCATCAGTGGGAGGACGGGCCCGAACACTGAAGCTTTCTTT. This translates into CAISGRTGPNTEAFF.

This chain uses TRBV6-2 or TRBV6-3 with TRBJ2-1; D possibly corresponds to TRBD2 (7 bases). The CDR3 is 15 residues long. CDR1 is MNHEY, CDR2 SVGEGT, per germline. Deletions cut 4 bases from V and 10 bases from J, with 20 bases between. As DNA, the CDR3 is TGTGCCAGCAGTTCGGGGGGCCCAGTTGAACGCGAGCAGTTCTTC. Translation gives CASSSGGPVEREQFF.

A single count supports this clonotype. The chain uses TRBV7-9 and TRBJ1-2; no clear D gene. V lost 5 bases and J 7 bases, leaving 14 bases between the germline ends. The CDR3 is 13 amino acids. Germline V gene sequence: CDR1 SEHNR, CDR2 FQNEAQ (reference sequence). CDR3 in amino acids: CASSLPGFGGYTF. In nucleotides, the CDR3 is TGTGCCAGCAGCCTCCCGGGGTTTGGTGGCTACACCTTC. The full variable domain, rest sourced from reference TRBV7-9 and TRBJ1-2, is DTGVSQNPRHKITKRGQNVTFRCDPISEHNRLYWYRQTLGQGPEFLTYFQNEAQLEKSRLLSDRFSAERPKGSFSTLEIQRTEQGDSAMYLCASSLPGFGGYTFGSGTRLTVV.

J is TRBJ2-4 and V is TRBV4-1, with TRBD1 identical over 10 bases. Trimming at V came to 1 base and at J to 8 bases, leaving 8 bases not matched to a gene. The CDR3 is 16 residues long. The germline V gene has CDR1 MGHRA and CDR2 YSYEKL. Here the CDR3 DNA reads TGCGCCAGCAGCCAAGTACCCGGGACAGGGGTAGACATTCAGTACTTC. Its translation is CASSQVPGTGVDIQYF.

There are a few counts of this clonotype. The genes are TRBV12-3 or TRBV12-4 and TRBJ2-3; a weak D match, TRBD1 (5 bases). The CDR3 is 16 amino acids. Trimming stripped 1 base from V and 5 bases from J, with 16 bases between. The CDR3 is CASSLGVGQAGDTQYF. CDR3 nucleotides: TGTGCCAGCAGTTTAGGGGTCGGACAAGCCGGAGATACGCAGTATTTT.

This clonotype showed up just a few times. This rearrangement joins TRBV6-5 to TRBJ2-1, with D perhaps TRBD1 (6 bases). Germline CDR1 and CDR2: MNHEY and SVGAGI. The CDR3 is 14 amino acids. Trimming took off 0 bases at V and 12 bases at J, with 15 bases between the two ends. The CDR3 DNA is TGTGCCAGCAGTTACTCGACACTGGGGGCAGGGCAGTTCTTC. This sequence encodes CASSYSTLGAGQFF.

Only a few counts were recorded for this clonotype. V usage is TRBV4-1 and J usage is TRBJ2-7; 8 bases match TRBD1. This CDR3 contains 16 residues. Germline trimming cut 2 bases from V and 5 bases from J; bases unmatched to any gene: 11. Germline V lookup: CDR1 MGHRA, CDR2 YSYEKL. The CDR3 DNA sequence: TGCGCCAGCAGCCAACCACTTCAGGACAGGGCCCACGAGCAGTACTTC. This sequence encodes CASSQPLQDRAHEQYF.

This chain connects TRBV2 to TRBJ1-2; TRBD1 aligns across 8 bases. This CDR3 contains 14 residues. The germline gives CDR1 SNHLY, CDR2 FYNNEI. V lost 6 bases and J lost 2; bases outside the gene matches: 5. This CDR3 reads CASSSRQGNYGYTF. DNA of the CDR3: TGTGCCAGCAGCAGTAGACAGGGGAACTATGGCTACACCTTC.

This chain uses TRBV11-2 with TRBJ2-3; 11 bases agree with TRBD2. This CDR3 is built from 18 residues. Germline CDR1 and CDR2: SGHAT and FQNNGV. Trimming cost V 5 bases and J 0 bases; bases outside gene matches: 10. In nucleotides, the CDR3 is TGTGCCAGCAGCACAATTCTAGCGGGGGGTCTAAGCACAGATACGCAGTATTTT. Protein sequence: CASSTILAGGLSTDTQYF.

This clonotype was seen more than once but under ten times. In DNA form, the CDR3 reads TGTGCCAGCAGTTTAGCGCGACTCATGAACACTGAAGCTTTCTTT. It translates to CASSLARLMNTEAFF. The chain joins TRBV12-3 or TRBV12-4 to TRBJ1-1; no clear D. V was pared by 0 bases and J by 0 bases, with 8 bases between. CDR3 length: 15 amino acids.

CDR3 region: CASSRYPSYNEQFF. The CDR3 bases are TGTGCCAGCAGCCGATACCCTAGCTACAATGAGCAGTTCTTC. The chain is built from TRBV11-2 and TRBJ2-1; D ambiguous. Germline V lookup: CDR1 SGHAT, CDR2 FQNNGV. The CDR3 contains 14 residues. V dropped 5 bases and J dropped 3 bases, with 11 bases sitting between them.

This clonotype appeared a few times. The gene calls are TRBV20-1 and TRBJ2-1; perhaps TRBD1 as D (5 bases). V shed 2 bases and J shed 12 bases, with 20 bases lying between them. The CDR3 sequence is 14 residues long. Looked up from germline, CDR1 is DFQATT and CDR2 is SNEGSKA (reference sequence). The CDR3 DNA reads as TGCAGTGCTAGACGCACAAGGGGTGACCGTCGGCAGTTCTTC. It yields the protein CSARRTRGDRRQFF.

V gene TRBV4-1 combines with J gene TRBJ1-5; no definite D call. This CDR3 has 15 amino acids. The ends were cut back, 0 bases at V and 4 bases at J, with 10 bases in the middle. Germline-derived CDR1 and CDR2 are MGHRA and YSYEKL. This chain's CDR3 is CASSQDHSLNQPQHF. CDR3 bases: TGCGCCAGCAGCCAAGATCACAGCTTAAATCAGCCCCAGCATTTT.

This clonotype was seen more than once but under ten times. The genes are TRBV18 and TRBJ1-1, with unresolved D. Germline loops: CDR1 KGHSH, CDR2 LQKENI. With 1 base removed from V and 0 bases from J, the gap between germline ends came to 6 bases. This CDR3 comprises 14 residues. CDR3 nucleotides: TGTGCCAGCTCACCACGGAGGATGAACACTGAAGCTTTCTTT. This translates into CASSPRRMNTEAFF. Full variable domain (outside the CDR3, taken from reference TRBV18 and TRBJ1-1): NAGVMQNPRHLVRRRGQEARLRCSPMKGHSHVYWYRQLPEEGLKFMVYLQKENIIDESGMPKERFSAEFPKEGPSILRIQQVVRGDSAAYFCASSPRRMNTEAFFGQGTRLTVV.

In regard to this clonotype: Germline and junction disagree at one end, which may indicate a read error. The V gene is TRBV20-1, the J gene TRBJ2-5; D possibly corresponds to TRBD1 (6 bases). CDR1 is DFQATT, CDR2 SNEGSKA, per germline (reference sequence). The CDR3 has 15 amino acids. CDR3 in DNA: TGCAGTGCTATCCTTACTGGGGGCCCGGAAGAAACCCAGTACTTC. It translates to CSAILTGGPEETQYF.

The CDR3 DNA follows: TGCGCCAGCAGCCAAGAGACAGGGGACTACTACGAGCAGTACTTC. It encodes CASSQETGDYYEQYF. The rearrangement joins TRBV4-1 to TRBJ2-7; tentative D call: TRBD1 (8 bases). Deletions cut 0 bases from V and 3 bases from J, with 12 bases between. The CDR3 consists of 15 residues. Germline V gene sequence: CDR1 MGHRA, CDR2 YSYEKL.

J is TRBJ2-1 and V is TRBV4-3; no definite D call. CDR1 is LGHNA, CDR2 YSLEER, per germline. CDR3 size: 16 residues. V lost 0 bases and J lost 0, with 9 bases in between. The CDR3 DNA reads as TGCGCCAGCAGCCAAGATCGGGTTAGCTCCTACAATGAGCAGTTCTTC. It yields the protein CASSQDRVSSYNEQFF.

This clonotype was seen many times. The CDR3 sequence: CATSSKEGAPYNEQFF. The CDR3 DNA sequence: TGTGCCACCTCAAGTAAGGAGGGGGCCCCCTACAATGAGCAGTTCTTC. The rearrangement uses TRBV24-1 and TRBJ2-1, with a tentative D call TRBD1 (7 bases). V was shortened by 9 bases and J by 2 bases, with 19 bases between the two germline ends. The CDR3 length is 16 residues. Germline CDR1 is KGHDR and CDR2 is SFDVKD.

This chain connects TRBV6-5 to TRBJ1-3; D call uncertain. Trimming stripped 2 bases from V and 8 bases from J, with 22 bases between. The CDR3 is made up of 17 amino acids. Germline V CDR1 and CDR2: MNHEY, SVGAGI. The chain's CDR3 is CASSYTSGPGRLDTIYF. The CDR3 nucleotides are TGTGCCAGCAGTTACACGTCCGGGCCCGGAAGGTTGGACACCATATATTTT.

The V gene is TRBV18, the J gene TRBJ2-3; D uncertain. CDR1 is KGHSH, CDR2 LQKENI, per germline. The CDR3 is 16 amino acids. Trimming pared 3 bases from V and 3 bases from J, leaving 16 bases between. The CDR3: CASSPRHLLQTDTQYF. CDR3 in DNA: TGTGCCAGCTCACCCAGACACTTGCTTCAGACAGATACGCAGTATTTT.

The V call is TRBV5-8, the J call TRBJ1-5, with TRBD1 matching 9 bases. Germline loops: CDR1 SGHTS, CDR2 YDEGEE. This CDR3 is built from 15 residues. V trimming: 3 bases; J trimming: 7 bases; junction bases outside the gene matches: 8. CDR3 residues: CASSYLQGAGQPQHF. CDR3 nucleotides: TGTGCCAGCAGCTACTTACAGGGGGCAGGACAGCCCCAGCATTTT.

The rearrangement joins TRBV20-1 to TRBJ1-2, with 8 bases fitting TRBD1. This CDR3 contains 13 residues. Germline V gene lookup returns CDR1 DFQATT and CDR2 SNEGSKA (reference sequence). Trimming removed 4 bases from V and 4 bases from J; junction bases left unmatched: 5. CDR3 region: CSATDRERYGYTF. The CDR3 DNA follows: TGCAGTGCTACGGACAGGGAACGCTATGGCTACACCTTC.

This clonotype has only a few counts. J is TRBJ2-7 and V is TRBV2; 9 positions agree with TRBD1. The CDR3 extends over 12 amino acids. The V segment lost 7 bases and the J segment 6 bases; nucleotides outside the gene matches: 4. Germline CDR1 SNHLY, CDR2 FYNNEI. The chain's CDR3 is CASIRDRAEQYF. CDR3 DNA: TGTGCCAGCATCCGGGACAGGGCCGAGCAGTACTTC.